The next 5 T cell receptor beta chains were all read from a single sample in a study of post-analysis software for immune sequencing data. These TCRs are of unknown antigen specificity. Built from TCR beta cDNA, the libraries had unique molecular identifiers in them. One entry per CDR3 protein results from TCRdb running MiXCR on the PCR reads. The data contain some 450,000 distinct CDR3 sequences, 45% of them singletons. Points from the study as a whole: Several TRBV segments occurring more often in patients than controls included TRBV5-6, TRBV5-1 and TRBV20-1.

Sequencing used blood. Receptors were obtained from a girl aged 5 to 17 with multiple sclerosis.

CDR3 in DNA: TGTGCCAGCAGCCCTATGAGTCAGGGTACAACTTACGAGCAGTACTTC. It translates to CASSPMSQGTTYEQYF. The chain is built from TRBV4-2 and TRBJ2-5, with D tentatively TRBD1 (5 bases). The DNA end lines up better with TRBJ2-7; the J call may be wrong. The CDR3 has 16 residues. Germline V gene lookup returns CDR1 LGHNA and CDR2 YNFKEQ.

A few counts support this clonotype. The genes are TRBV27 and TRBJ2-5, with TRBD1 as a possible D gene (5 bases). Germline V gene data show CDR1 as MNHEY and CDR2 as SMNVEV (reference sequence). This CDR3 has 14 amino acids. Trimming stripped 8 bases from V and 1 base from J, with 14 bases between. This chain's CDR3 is CASRKLGVQETQYF. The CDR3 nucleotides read TGTGCCAGCCGTAAGTTAGGGGTCCAAGAGACCCAGTACTTC.

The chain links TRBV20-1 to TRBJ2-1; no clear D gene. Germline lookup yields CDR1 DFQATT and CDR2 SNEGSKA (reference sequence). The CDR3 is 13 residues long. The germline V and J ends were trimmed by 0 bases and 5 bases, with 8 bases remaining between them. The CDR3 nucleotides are TGCAGTGCTAGAGATGGTACCCACAATGAGCAGTTCTTC. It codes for CSARDGTHNEQFF.

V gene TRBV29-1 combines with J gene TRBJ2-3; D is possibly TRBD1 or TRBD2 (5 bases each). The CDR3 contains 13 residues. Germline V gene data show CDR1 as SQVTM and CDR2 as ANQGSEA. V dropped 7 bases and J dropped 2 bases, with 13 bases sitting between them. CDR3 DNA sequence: TGCAGCGCGAGGGGAGTTCTCACAGATACGCAGTATTTT. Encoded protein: CSARGVLTDTQYF.

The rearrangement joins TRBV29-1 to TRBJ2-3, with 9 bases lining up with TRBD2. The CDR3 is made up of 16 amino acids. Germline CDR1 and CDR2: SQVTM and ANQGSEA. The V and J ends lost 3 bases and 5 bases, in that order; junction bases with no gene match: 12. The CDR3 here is CSVEGFGGRAGDTQYF. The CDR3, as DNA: TGCAGCGTTGAGGGGTTCGGCGGGAGGGCGGGAGATACGCAGTATTTT.